Below are 31 T cell receptor beta chains sequenced from a single sample in a study of blood T cell repertoires in COVID-19. TCRdb's table, derived via immunoSEQ multiplex PCR, lists solely in-frame clones and lacks some. This table has under 200,000 clones, roughly 88% appearing once. The sequenced material came from peripheral blood. These receptors were obtained from an elderly woman with acute or convalescent COVID-19.

The V call is TRBV5-6, the J call TRBJ1-1, with TRBD1 as a possible D gene (5 bases). The V end lost 0 bases, the J end lost 0 bases, and 12 bases lay between the germline ends. This CDR3 has 16 residues. Looked up from germline, CDR1 is SGHDT and CDR2 is YYEEEE. The CDR3 DNA reads TGTGCCAGCAGCTTGGTGGGGCAGCCTCTGAACACTGAAGCTTTCTTT. As protein: CASSLVGQPLNTEAFF.

The CDR3 loop reads CASSPPNSGRVKRTYEQYF. CDR3 DNA sequence: TGTGCCAGCTCACCACCGAATAGCGGGAGGGTTAAACGGACCTACGAGCAGTACTTC. This chain connects TRBV18 to TRBJ2-7; TRBD2 aligns across 11 bases. V trimming: 0 bases; J trimming: 2 bases; junction bases outside the gene matches: 12. This CDR3 contains 19 residues. Germline V gives CDR1 KGHSH, CDR2 LQKENI. The full variable domain, its missing parts supplied by reference TRBV18 and TRBJ2-7, is NAGVMQNPRHLVRRRGQEARLRCSPMKGHSHVYWYRQLPEEGLKFMVYLQKENIIDESGMPKERFSAEFPKEGPSILRIQQVVRGDSAAYFCASSPPNSGRVKRTYEQYFGPGTRLTVT.

The chain recombines TRBV5-5 with TRBJ1-2, with D possibly TRBD1 on 5 matching bases. V shed 0 bases and J shed 6 bases, with 9 bases lying between them. Germline V gene data show CDR1 as SGHKS and CDR2 as YYEKEE (reference sequence). This CDR3 is 13 amino acids long. The CDR3 here is CASSLGTKDGYTF. The DNA of the CDR3 is TGTGCCAGCAGCTTGGGGACAAAAGATGGCTACACCTTC. The whole variable domain, remainder taken from reference TRBV5-5 and TRBJ1-2, is DAGVTQSPTHLIKTRGQQVTLRCSPISGHKSVSWYQQVLGQGPQFIFQYYEKEERGRGNFPDRFSARQFPNYSSELNVNALLLGDSALYLCASSLGTKDGYTFGSGTRLTVV.

The CDR3 region is CASSSRGLERETQYF. As DNA, the CDR3 is TGTGCCAGCAGCTCCCGCGGCCTAGAACGAGAGACCCAGTACTTC. The gene calls are TRBV7-2 and TRBJ2-5; D unresolved. The CDR3 totals 15 residues. The V end was cut by 4 bases, the J end by 4 bases, with 16 bases between. Germline-derived CDR1 and CDR2 are SGHTA and FQGNSA.

The rearrangement uses TRBV5-1 and TRBJ2-3; 9 bases map to TRBD1. The V segment lost 4 bases and the J segment 9 bases; nucleotides outside the gene matches: 6. The germline V gene encodes CDR1 SGHRS and CDR2 YFSETQ. The CDR3 consists of 13 residues. The CDR3 DNA reads TGCGCCAGCAGCGGGGGACAGGGAGGGACGCAGTATTTT. Protein sequence: CASSGGQGGTQYF.

In nucleotides, the CDR3 is TGTGCCAGCAGTGAAATAGACCGGGGGGCTGAAGCTTTCTTT. Translated, it gives CASSEIDRGAEAFF. V gene TRBV27 combines with J gene TRBJ1-1, with a possible D match to TRBD1 (5 bases). Looked up from germline, CDR1 is MNHEY and CDR2 is SMNVEV (reference sequence). This CDR3 has 14 residues. Trimming took 5 bases from V and 6 from J, leaving 16 bases between them.

The chain has TRBV15 and TRBJ2-5; 8 bases are shared with TRBD1. Germline CDR1 is LNHNV and CDR2 is YYDKDF (reference sequence). Losses at the gene ends were 3 bases for V and 5 bases for J; bases not matched to a gene: 5. CDR3 length equals 14 residues. The CDR3 nucleotides read TGTGCCACCAGCAGTAACAGGGGGAGGGAGACCCAGTACTTC. Translated, it gives CATSSNRGRETQYF. Together with reference TRBV15 and TRBJ2-5, the CDR3 gives the full variable domain: DAMVIQNPRYQVTQFGKPVTLSCSQTLNHNVMYWYQQKSSQAPKLLFHYYDKDFNNEADTPDNFQSRRPNTSFCFLDIRSPGLGDTAMYLCATSSNRGRETQYFGPGTRLLVL.

The rearrangement joins TRBV5-4 to TRBJ2-7; tentatively, D is TRBD1 (5 bases). The germline V and J ends were trimmed by 0 bases and 1 base, with 11 bases remaining between them. CDR3 length: 15 amino acids. Germline values: CDR1 SGHNT, CDR2 YYREEE (reference sequence). CDR3 region: CASSLVAGYSYEQYF. The CDR3 nucleotides read TGTGCCAGCAGCTTGGTTGCAGGGTATTCCTACGAGCAGTACTTC.

V is TRBV9 and J is TRBJ2-5; TRBD2 might be the D (6 bases). The V gene's germline CDR1 is SGDLS and CDR2 YYNGEE. Trimming took 2 bases from V and 5 from J, leaving 16 bases between them. This CDR3 is 15 amino acids long. Here the CDR3 reads CASSVAGFSWETQYF. In nucleotides, the CDR3 is TGTGCCAGCAGCGTTGCGGGATTCTCGTGGGAGACCCAGTACTTC.

The V call is TRBV18, the J call TRBJ2-2, with 8 bases that match TRBD1. J gave up 0 bases and V 7 bases, and 4 bases lay outside the gene matches. The CDR3 runs to 15 residues. Germline loops: CDR1 KGHSH, CDR2 LQKENI. This CDR3 is CASYGQGANTGELFF. Here the CDR3 DNA reads TGTGCCAGCTACGGACAGGGAGCGAACACCGGGGAGCTGTTTTTT.

The chain has TRBV7-9 and TRBJ1-6, with D unresolved. V lost 1 base and J lost 6, with 4 bases in between. Germline-derived CDR1 and CDR2 are SEHNR and FQNEAQ (reference sequence). This CDR3 contains 13 residues. DNA of the CDR3: TGTGCCAGCAGCTTAGACGGTAATTCACCCCTCCACTTT. It translates to CASSLDGNSPLHF.

The V and J genes are TRBV4-1 and TRBJ2-2; 8 positions match TRBD2. The trim removed 2 bases at V and 5 bases at J, leaving 1 base unmatched. The CDR3 is made up of 14 amino acids. The V gene's germline CDR1 is MGHRA and CDR2 YSYEKL. CDR3 amino acids: CASSQLAGTGELFF. CDR3 nucleotide sequence: TGCGCCAGCAGCCAACTAGCGGGTACCGGGGAGCTGTTTTTT.

This sequence joins TRBV6-5 and TRBJ2-7; tentatively, D is TRBD1 (5 bases). Germline V CDR1 and CDR2: MNHEY, SVGAGI. This CDR3 contains 15 residues. Trimming took off 6 bases at V and 0 bases at J, with 15 bases between the two ends. The CDR3 DNA sequence: TGTGCCAGCAGCCCGACAGTTCAGAGCTCCTACGAGCAGTACTTC. Amino acids: CASSPTVQSSYEQYF.

This chain links TRBV3-1 (or the pseudogene TRBV3-2) with TRBJ1-4; no firm D call. The CDR3 spans 16 residues. V dropped 2 bases and J dropped 0 bases, with 10 bases sitting between them. The germline V gene has CDR1 LGHDT and CDR2 YNNKEL (reference sequence). In DNA, the CDR3 is TGTGCCAGCAGCCAAAAACAGAGATCAACTAATGAAAAACTGTTTTTT. Protein sequence: CASSQKQRSTNEKLFF.

This chain joins TRBV9 and TRBJ2-2; weak D call: TRBD2 (6 bases). The V gene lost 0 bases and the J gene lost 5 bases, with 14 bases spanning the gap. CDR1 is SGDLS and CDR2 is YYNGEE in the germline V gene. This CDR3 contains 16 residues. In nucleotides, the CDR3 is TGTGCCAGCAGCGTAGCGGGAGTAGTCGGGACCGGGGAGCTGTTTTTT. This translates into CASSVAGVVGTGELFF.

Remarks on this clone: The sample has other DNA sequences that encode this CDR3 too. The chain joins TRBV9 to TRBJ2-7; TRBD1 agrees at 9 bases. The CDR3 has 15 residues. Germline CDR1 reads SGDLS; CDR2 reads YYNGEE. Trimming at V came to 3 bases and at J to 4 bases, leaving 8 bases not matched to a gene. In DNA form, the CDR3 reads TGTGCCAGCAGCGAAAGCCCCGGGACAGGGTACGAGCAGTACTTC. Protein: CASSESPGTGYEQYF.

At least ten counts were recorded for this clone. The same CDR3 arises from other DNA sequences in this sample as well. The chain carries TRBV5-4 and TRBJ1-2; D is possibly TRBD1 (6 bases). V lost 0 bases to trimming and J lost 0 bases, with 9 bases between them. Germline CDR1 is SGHNT and CDR2 is YYREEE (reference sequence). This CDR3 has 15 amino acids. The CDR3 coding sequence is TGTGCCAGCAGCTTGGACAGGGCGGCTAACTATGGCTACACCTTC. Amino acids: CASSLDRAANYGYTF.

J is TRBJ2-7 and V is TRBV3-1 (or the pseudogene TRBV3-2); 9 bases are shared with TRBD2. Unmatched junction bases numbered 7, after V lost 3 bases and J lost 1 base. There are 16 residues in the CDR3. Germline lookup yields CDR1 LGHDT and CDR2 YNNKEL (reference sequence). In nucleotides, the CDR3 is TGTGCCAGCAGCCACAAAGCGGGAGGTCGTTCCTACGAGCAGTACTTC. Protein: CASSHKAGGRSYEQYF.

The genes are TRBV7-7 and TRBJ2-1, with 7 positions matching TRBD2. Germline CDR1 reads SSHAT; CDR2 reads FNYEAQ (reference sequence). CDR3 length: 14 residues. V shed 6 bases, J shed 9 bases, and the junction held 11 bases outside the gene matches. The CDR3 sequence: CASSSAGDRGEQFF. The CDR3, as DNA: TGTGCCAGCAGTTCTGCGGGGGACCGGGGTGAGCAGTTCTTC.

This clone was seen only a few times. V and J are TRBV2 and TRBJ2-1; no clear D gene. Trimming removed 7 bases from V and 6 bases from J, with 10 bases in between. The germline V gene has CDR1 SNHLY and CDR2 FYNNEI. The CDR3 contains 12 residues. Here the CDR3 DNA reads TGTGCCAGCAATGGGCCTACCAATGAGCAGTTCTTC. Protein: CASNGPTNEQFF.

The chain uses TRBV7-9 and TRBJ2-2, with 10 bases aligning to TRBD2. Trimming took 4 bases from V and 4 from J; bases not matched to a gene: 6. This CDR3 spans 16 amino acids. Germline V gene sequence: CDR1 SEHNR, CDR2 FQNEAQ (reference sequence). The chain's CDR3 is CASSSRTSGLTGELFF. The CDR3 DNA is TGTGCCAGCAGCTCCCGGACTAGCGGACTCACCGGGGAGCTGTTTTTT.

The V and J genes are TRBV2 and TRBJ2-1; TRBD2 matches at 7 bases. Trimming cost V 6 bases and J 0 bases; bases outside gene matches: 14. This CDR3 is 18 amino acids long. Germline assignment: CDR1 SNHLY and CDR2 FYNNEI. DNA for the CDR3: TGTGCCAGCAGGTCAGGACTAGTCCGGGGGAGCTCCTACAATGAGCAGTTCTTC. Translation: CASRSGLVRGSSYNEQFF.

V usage is TRBV7-8 and J usage is TRBJ1-6, with 7 bases fitting TRBD1. This CDR3 region has 16 residues. Trimming at V came to 5 bases and at J to 7 bases, leaving 11 bases not matched to a gene. Per the germline V gene, CDR1 is SGHVS and CDR2 is FQNEAQ. The CDR3 region is CASSMTETGLNSPLHF. The CDR3 bases are TGTGCCAGCAGCATGACCGAGACAGGGTTGAATTCACCCCTCCACTTT.

This chain connects TRBV11-2 to TRBJ1-6; weak D call: TRBD1 (5 bases). CDR1 is SGHAT, CDR2 FQNNGV, per germline. This CDR3 contains 14 residues. Trimming took off 6 bases at V and 4 bases at J, with 10 bases between the two ends. CDR3 loop: CASRRDPYNSPLHF. The CDR3 bases are TGTGCCAGCAGGCGGGACCCATATAATTCACCCCTCCACTTT.

This chain joins TRBV20-1 and TRBJ2-1; possibly TRBD2 for D (5 bases). V dropped 3 bases and J dropped 6 bases, with 12 bases sitting between them. The germline V gene has CDR1 DFQATT and CDR2 SNEGSKA (reference sequence). The CDR3 extends over 13 amino acids. The CDR3 DNA is TGCAGTGCTAGTCGTGGGAGAGCCAATGAGCAGTTCTTC. Its translation is CSASRGRANEQFF.

This chain joins TRBV7-2 and TRBJ2-5, with TRBD1 matching over 7 bases. V was pared by 1 base and J by 3 bases, with 5 bases of the junction left unmatched. CDR1 and CDR2 (germline): SGHTA, FQGNSA. This CDR3 spans 15 amino acids. The CDR3 spells CASSLGGTAKETQYF. For the CDR3, the DNA is TGTGCCAGCAGCTTAGGGGGGACAGCTAAAGAGACCCAGTACTTC.

The rearrangement links TRBV6-6 to TRBJ1-1; no definite D call. There are 12 residues in the CDR3. Germline V CDR1 and CDR2: MNHNY, SVGAGI (reference sequence). Deletions cut 6 bases from V and 1 base from J, with 6 bases between. The CDR3 bases are TGTGCCAGCAGCCCGCGGAACACTGAAGCTTTCTTT. Translating gives CASSPRNTEAFF.

The chain uses TRBV7-2 and TRBJ1-1; D perhaps matches TRBD1 (6 bases). CDR3 length equals 13 residues. Trimming took off 6 bases at V and 1 base at J, with 9 bases between the two ends. The germline V gene encodes CDR1 SGHTA and CDR2 FQGNSA. The CDR3 nucleotides are TGTGCCAGCAGAGAGGACAGGAACACTGAAGCTTTCTTT. Amino acid sequence: CASREDRNTEAFF.

The rearrangement joins TRBV7-2 to TRBJ2-7; TRBD2 aligns across 8 bases. Losses at the gene ends were 5 bases for V and 9 bases for J; bases not matched to a gene: 3. CDR1 SGHTA and CDR2 FQGNSA come from the germline V gene. The CDR3 is 11 amino acids. This chain's CDR3 is CASSERGLQYF. The CDR3 DNA reads TGTGCCAGCAGCGAGCGGGGGTTGCAGTACTTC.

CDR3 DNA sequence: TGTGCCAGCAGCCAACGGGACAGGGACTCCTACGAGCAGTACTTC. The encoded protein is CASSQRDRDSYEQYF. The chain links TRBV3-1 (or the pseudogene TRBV3-2) to TRBJ2-7; 9 bases map to TRBD1. The V gene's germline CDR1 is LGHDT and CDR2 YNNKEL (reference sequence). The CDR3 has 15 residues. J lost 0 bases, V lost 2 bases, and 2 bases had no gene match.

This chain connects TRBV10-3 to TRBJ1-1, with 7 bases aligning to TRBD1. This CDR3 is 13 amino acids long. Germline values: CDR1 ENHRY, CDR2 SYGVKD. V was pared by 2 bases and J by 10 bases, with 7 bases of the junction left unmatched. DNA for the CDR3: TGTGCCATCAGTGAGCTCGACAGGGAAGCAGCTTTCTTT. Translating it yields CAISELDREAAFF.